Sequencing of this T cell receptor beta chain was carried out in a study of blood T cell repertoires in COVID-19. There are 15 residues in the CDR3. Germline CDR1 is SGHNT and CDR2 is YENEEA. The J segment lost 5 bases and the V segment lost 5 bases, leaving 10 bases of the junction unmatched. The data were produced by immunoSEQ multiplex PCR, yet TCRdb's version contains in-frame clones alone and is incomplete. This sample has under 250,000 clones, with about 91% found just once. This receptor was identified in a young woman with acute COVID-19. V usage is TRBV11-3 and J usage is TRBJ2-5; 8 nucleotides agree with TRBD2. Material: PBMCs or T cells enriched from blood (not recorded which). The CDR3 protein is CASSKTGTSLETQYF. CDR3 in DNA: TGTGCCAGCAGCAAGACCGGGACTAGTTTGGAGACCCAGTACTTC.